The 23 T cell receptor beta chains presented below share a single source sample, sequenced in a study of blood T cell repertoires in COVID-19. Assay used: immunoSEQ multiplex PCR; TCRdb lists only in-frame clones, some missing. The table shows about 160,000 clones, with about 84% occurring only once. Material: PBMCs or T cells enriched from blood (not recorded which). All receptors come from a woman aged 40 to 50 with acute COVID-19.

The gene calls are TRBV2 and TRBJ2-7, with TRBD2 identical over 9 bases. Germline V gives CDR1 SNHLY, CDR2 FYNNEI. V gave up 11 bases and J gave up 3 bases; unmatched junction bases: 14. CDR3 length: 15 amino acids. CDR3 protein: CAGRREGGLSYEQYF. DNA for the CDR3: TGTGCCGGAAGGCGGGAGGGCGGCCTGAGCTACGAGCAGTACTTC. Together with reference TRBV2 and TRBJ2-7, the CDR3 gives the full variable domain: EPEVTQTPSHQVTQMGQEVILRCVPISNHLYFYWYRQILGQKVEFLVSFYNNEISEKSEIFDDQFSVERPDGSNFTLKIRSTKLEDSAMYFCAGRREGGLSYEQYFGPGTRLTVT.

V is TRBV5-5 and J is TRBJ1-5; D is uncertain. Germline loops: CDR1 SGHKS, CDR2 YYEKEE (reference sequence). The length of the CDR3 is 19 residues. Trimming shortened V by 3 bases and J by 0 bases, and 22 bases separated the two germline ends. CDR3 sequence: CASSSGLGGPFRSNQPQHF. Here the CDR3 DNA reads TGTGCCAGCAGCTCTGGCCTGGGAGGGCCGTTTCGTAGCAATCAGCCCCAGCATTTT.

The rearrangement joins TRBV5-8 to TRBJ2-2; maybe TRBD2 (5 bases). Germline CDR1 and CDR2: SGHTS and YDEGEE. The V end lost 6 bases, the J end lost 3 bases, and 15 bases lay between the germline ends. The CDR3 extends over 15 amino acids. The CDR3 region is CASTFRGRHTGELFF. In DNA, the CDR3 is TGTGCCAGCACCTTCCGGGGTCGTCACACCGGGGAGCTGTTTTTT.

The CDR3 DNA follows: TGCGCCAGCAGCCATACACAGGGGTACGAGCAGTACGTC. It specifies CASSHTQGYEQYV. The chain uses TRBV4-1 and TRBJ2-7; the match to TRBD1 covers 7 bases. Per germline, CDR1 MGHRA and CDR2 YSYEKL. V was clipped by 3 bases and J by 4 bases; unmatched bases: 3. This CDR3 has 13 amino acids.

This clone was seen only once. The V gene is TRBV3-1 (or the pseudogene TRBV3-2), the J gene TRBJ1-1; 8 bases match TRBD1. CDR1 LGHDT and CDR2 YNNKEL come from the germline V gene (reference sequence). This CDR3 contains 16 residues. V was clipped by 4 bases and J by 2 bases; unmatched bases: 9. CDR3 residues: CASSPFTGTGNTEAFF. CDR3 bases: TGTGCCAGCAGCCCTTTTACCGGGACAGGCAACACTGAAGCTTTCTTT.

This clone occurred once. This sequence joins TRBV2 and TRBJ1-2; D is ambiguous. CDR3 size: 14 residues. V lost 7 bases and J lost 4, with 16 bases in between. Germline CDR1 and CDR2: SNHLY and FYNNEI. CDR3 protein: CASTWTGGSYGYTF. The DNA of the CDR3 is TGTGCCAGCACTTGGACGGGCGGGTCCTATGGCTACACCTTC.

V usage is TRBV10-3 and J usage is TRBJ2-7; TRBD2 aligns across 7 bases. The germline V gene encodes CDR1 ENHRY and CDR2 SYGVKD. Trimming took 4 bases from V and 1 from J; bases not matched to a gene: 10. CDR3 length: 16 residues. CDR3 region: CAISAAGEGLSYEQYF. CDR3 nucleotide sequence: TGTGCCATCAGTGCCGCGGGGGAGGGCCTTTCCTACGAGCAGTACTTC.

In this sample, this clone turned up many times. The V gene is TRBV5-1, the J gene TRBJ1-2; weak D call: TRBD1 (6 bases). Germline V gene sequence: CDR1 SGHRS, CDR2 YFSETQ. The CDR3 extends over 13 amino acids. Trimming left V 2 bases short and J 3 bases short, with 8 bases between. The CDR3 coding sequence is TGCGCCAGCAGCTTAGGACAGTACTATGGCTACACCTTC. Translating gives CASSLGQYYGYTF.

V and J are TRBV9 and TRBJ2-3, with TRBD2 matching over 7 bases. Germline V gives CDR1 SGDLS, CDR2 YYNGEE. The CDR3 consists of 15 residues. The junction had 5 bases not matched to a gene; V was cut back by 3 bases and J by 1 base. In DNA form, the CDR3 reads TGTGCCAGCAGCGGTAGCGGGTCCCGCACAGATACGCAGTATTTT. This codes for CASSGSGSRTDTQYF.

The sample holds a few counts of this clone. The chain combines TRBV11-2 with TRBJ2-7, with a weak D call TRBD1 (5 bases). Germline V CDR1 and CDR2: SGHAT, FQNNGV. This CDR3 region has 14 residues. V lost 3 bases to trimming and J lost 7 bases, with 16 bases between them. The CDR3 reads CASSFARQAGEQYV. CDR3 coding DNA: TGTGCCAGCAGCTTCGCCAGGCAGGCAGGGGAGCAGTACGTC.

This clone showed up just a few times. The chain has TRBV4-1 and TRBJ1-4; D gene ambiguous. The CDR3 runs to 14 residues. V was shortened by 3 bases and J by 7 bases, with 12 bases between the two germline ends. Germline V gene data show CDR1 as MGHRA and CDR2 as YSYEKL. The DNA for the CDR3 is TGCGCCAGCAGCCAGTTAATGGGGAGTGAAAAACTGTTTTTT. Protein: CASSQLMGSEKLFF.

This clone has just one count. The chain combines TRBV7-9 with TRBJ2-1, with 11 bases matching TRBD2. This CDR3 contains 15 residues. CDR1 is SEHNR, CDR2 FQNEAQ, per germline (reference sequence). V was pared by 7 bases and J by 3 bases, with 5 bases of the junction left unmatched. In nucleotides, the CDR3 is TGTGCCAGCACCTCTCTAGCGGGAGGCTACAATGAGCAGTTCTTC. Translated: CASTSLAGGYNEQFF.

This chain joins TRBV5-1 and TRBJ1-4, with D hard to call. V lost 2 bases and J lost 5, with 10 bases in between. Looked up from germline, CDR1 is SGHRS and CDR2 is YFSETQ. The CDR3 spans 14 residues. CDR3 sequence reads: CASSFGGHNEKLFF. In DNA, the CDR3 is TGCGCCAGCAGCTTTGGCGGGCACAATGAAAAACTGTTTTTT. The complete variable domain, with remaining parts taken from reference TRBV5-1 and TRBJ1-4, reads KAGVTQTPRYLIKTRGQQVTLSCSPISGHRSVSWYQQTPGQGLQFLFEYFSETQRNKGNFPGRFSGRQFSNSRSEMNVSTLELGDSALYLCASSFGGHNEKLFFGSGTQLSVL.

The chain carries TRBV19 and TRBJ2-3, with a possible D match to TRBD1 (5 bases). V dropped 3 bases and J dropped 2 bases, with 9 bases sitting between them. From germline, CDR1 is LNHDA and CDR2 SQIVND (reference sequence). CDR3 size: 14 residues. CDR3: CASSIFRDTDTQYF. As DNA, the CDR3 is TGTGCCAGTAGTATTTTCAGGGACACAGATACGCAGTATTTT.

The chain links TRBV12-3 or TRBV12-4 to TRBJ2-3; maybe TRBD2 (6 bases). The CDR3 covers 13 residues. Trimming stripped 8 bases from V and 1 base from J, with 10 bases between. DNA for the CDR3: TGTGCCAGCGGAGGGCGGGGCACAGATACGCAGTATTTT. It encodes CASGGRGTDTQYF.

The gene calls are TRBV9 and TRBJ1-1; D not certain. Deletions cut 3 bases from V and 1 base from J, with 22 bases between. This CDR3 comprises 18 residues. Germline V gives CDR1 SGDLS, CDR2 YYNGEE. DNA for the CDR3: TGTGCCAGCAGCGCGGAGCCGGGGTGGGGTTTTGGGAACACTGAAGCTTTCTTT. Amino acid sequence: CASSAEPGWGFGNTEAFF. The entire variable domain, with the rest obtained from reference TRBV9 and TRBJ1-1, is as follows: DSGVTQTPKHLITATGQRVTLRCSPRSGDLSVYWYQQSLDQGLQFLIQYYNGEERAKGNILERFSAQQFPDLHSELNLSSLELGDSALYFCASSAEPGWGFGNTEAFFGQGTRLTVV.

The CDR3 region is CASSLVGRGNSPLHF. CDR3 in DNA: TGTGCCAGCAGCTTGGTCGGCAGGGGCAATTCACCCCTCCACTTT. The genes are TRBV11-2 and TRBJ1-6; perhaps TRBD1 as D (6 bases). Trimming cost V 3 bases and J 7 bases, with 13 bases left between them. Germline loops: CDR1 SGHAT, CDR2 FQNNGV. The CDR3 totals 15 residues.

The rearrangement uses TRBV19 and TRBJ2-1, with TRBD2 matching over 8 bases. The V and J ends lost 7 bases and 6 bases, in that order; junction bases with no gene match: 14. Germline loops: CDR1 LNHDA, CDR2 SQIVND (reference sequence). There are 16 residues in the CDR3. The CDR3 loop is CASKPLGAGVGNEQFF. CDR3 bases: TGTGCCAGTAAGCCGTTGGGAGCGGGAGTAGGCAATGAGCAGTTCTTC.

The CDR3 here is CASSHFRAGEQFF. CDR3 DNA: TGTGCCAGCAGCCATTTCAGGGCTGGTGAGCAGTTCTTC. The chain joins TRBV3-1 (or the pseudogene TRBV3-2) to TRBJ2-1, with a tentative D call TRBD1 (5 bases). V lost 3 bases and J 9 bases, leaving 12 bases between the germline ends. Germline CDR1 reads LGHDT; CDR2 reads YNNKEL (reference sequence). The CDR3 consists of 13 residues.

Details on this clone: One end of the junction does not line up with germline, which may come from a read error. The chain recombines TRBV7-7 with TRBJ2-5, with TRBD2 as a possible D gene (5 bases). CDR1 SSHAT and CDR2 FNYEAQ come from the germline V gene (reference sequence). There are 15 residues in the CDR3. The CDR3, as DNA: TGTGCTAGCAGCTCGAGCGGCTCTCAGGCAGAGACCCAGTACTTC. This codes for CASSSSGSQAETQYF.

This clone was observed a few times. This rearrangement joins TRBV19 to TRBJ2-1, with D perhaps matching TRBD1 (6 bases). The germline gives CDR1 LNHDA, CDR2 SQIVND (reference sequence). The CDR3 spans 14 residues. Trimming removed 4 bases from V and 9 bases from J, with 16 bases in between. The CDR3 DNA sequence: TGTGCCAGTAGTAGCCCCAGGGGCCCGGGTGAGCAGTTCTTC. Translating it yields CASSSPRGPGEQFF. Supplemented by reference TRBV19 and TRBJ2-1, the full variable domain reads DGGITQSPKYLFRKEGQNVTLSCEQNLNHDAMYWYRQDPGQGLRLIYYSQIVNDFQKGDIAEGYSVSREKKESFPLTVTSAQKNPTAFYLCASSSPRGPGEQFFGPGTRLTVL.

In this sample, this clone turned up once. This sequence joins TRBV5-1 and TRBJ2-2; 8 bases map to TRBD1. V lost 4 bases to trimming and J lost 1 base; unmatched junction nucleotides: 12. CDR1 is SGHRS and CDR2 is YFSETQ in the germline V gene. The CDR3 consists of 18 residues. CDR3 DNA: TGCGCCAGCAGCCTCAGAGTGGGACAGGCTGAGAACACCGGGGAGCTGTTTTTT. Its protein product is CASSLRVGQAENTGELFF.

The chain has TRBV6-1 and TRBJ1-6; no reliable D call. The CDR3 is made up of 11 amino acids. V was shortened by 2 bases and J by 16 bases, with 9 bases between the two germline ends. Germline V gene data show CDR1 as MNHNS and CDR2 as SASEGT. CDR3 loop: CASSEIQDLHF. CDR3 coding DNA: TGTGCCAGCAGTGAAATCCAGGATCTCCACTTT.